This T cell receptor (beta chain) came from a study of blood T cells in healthy people across ages. Trimming took 1 base from V and 4 from J, leaving 5 bases between them. CDR1 SNHLY and CDR2 FYNNEI come from the germline V gene. The CDR3 sequence is 13 residues long. Study-level findings and limits: Significant beta diversity loss was already apparent by age approximately 42, declining roughly linearly.

The authors ran a second PCR of about 6 to 11 cycles using a sample-barcoded 5' primer and a J-beta primer mix. A template-switch adaptor with 12 random nucleotides tagged each cDNA molecule. TCRdb re-called the 5' RACE reads through MiXCR, storing one row per CDR3 protein. Here the sample spans 1.5 million to 2 million distinct CDR3 sequences, roughly 27% being singletons. This clonotype was counted only a few times. Its antigen is not identified. The donors, aged 6 to 90, were healthy Caucasians from Russia. The authors drew 7.5 to 10 milliliters of peripheral blood from each donor. The receptor was derived from a woman aged 25 to 39 in good health. J is TRBJ1-5 and V is TRBV2; D is unresolved. Sequenced material: blood. The CDR3, as DNA: TGTGCCAGCAGTGAAGAAAATAATCAGCCCCAGCATTTT. Amino acids: CASSEENNQPQHF.